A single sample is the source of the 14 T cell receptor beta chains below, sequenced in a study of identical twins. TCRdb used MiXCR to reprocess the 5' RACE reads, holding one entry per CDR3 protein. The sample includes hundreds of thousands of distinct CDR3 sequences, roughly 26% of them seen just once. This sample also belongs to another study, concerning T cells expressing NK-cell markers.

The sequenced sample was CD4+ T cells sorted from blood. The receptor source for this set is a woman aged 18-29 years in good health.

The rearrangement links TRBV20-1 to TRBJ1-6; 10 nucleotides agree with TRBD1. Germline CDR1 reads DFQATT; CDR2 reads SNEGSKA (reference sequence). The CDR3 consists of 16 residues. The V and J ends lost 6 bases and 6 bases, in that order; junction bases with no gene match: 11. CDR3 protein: CSADTPGQGSNSPLHF. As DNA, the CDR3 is TGCAGTGCAGATACACCGGGACAGGGGAGTAATTCACCCCTCCACTTT.

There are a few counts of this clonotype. CDR3 sequence: CASSADPGTVTYNEQFF. The CDR3 DNA reads TGTGCCAGCTCAGCTGATCCGGGGACTGTCACCTACAATGAGCAGTTCTTC. The chain combines TRBV18 with TRBJ2-1, with D perhaps TRBD2 (6 bases). Germline CDR1 is KGHSH and CDR2 is LQKENI. This CDR3 comprises 17 residues. Trimming removed 5 bases at V and 2 bases at J, with 19 bases between.

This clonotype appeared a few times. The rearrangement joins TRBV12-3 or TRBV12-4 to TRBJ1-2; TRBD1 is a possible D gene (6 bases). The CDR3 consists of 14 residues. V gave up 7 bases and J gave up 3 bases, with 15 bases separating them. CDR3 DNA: TGTGCCAGCACTCTAGGGGGTTTCGACTATGGCTACACCTTC. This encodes CASTLGGFDYGYTF.

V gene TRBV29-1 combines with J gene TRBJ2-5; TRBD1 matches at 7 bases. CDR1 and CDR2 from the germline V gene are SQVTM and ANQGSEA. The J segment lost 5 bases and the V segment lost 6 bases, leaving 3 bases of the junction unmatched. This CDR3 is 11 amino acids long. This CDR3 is CSVDREETQYF. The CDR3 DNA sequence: TGCAGCGTCGACAGGGAGGAGACCCAGTACTTC.

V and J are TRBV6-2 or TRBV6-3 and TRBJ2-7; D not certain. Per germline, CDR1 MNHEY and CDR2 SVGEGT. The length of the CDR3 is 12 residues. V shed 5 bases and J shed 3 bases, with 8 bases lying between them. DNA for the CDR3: TGTGCCAGCAGTGCGAGACGCTACGAGCAGTACTTC. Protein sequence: CASSARRYEQYF.

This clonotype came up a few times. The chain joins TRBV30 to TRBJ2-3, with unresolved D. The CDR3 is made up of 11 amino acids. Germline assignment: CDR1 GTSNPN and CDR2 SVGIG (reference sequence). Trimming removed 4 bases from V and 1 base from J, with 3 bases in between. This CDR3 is CAWIRTDTQYF. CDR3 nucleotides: TGTGCCTGGATCCGCACAGATACGCAGTATTTT.

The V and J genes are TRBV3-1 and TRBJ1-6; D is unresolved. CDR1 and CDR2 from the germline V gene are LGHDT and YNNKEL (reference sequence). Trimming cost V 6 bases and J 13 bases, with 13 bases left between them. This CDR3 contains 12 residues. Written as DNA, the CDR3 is TGTGCCAGCAGTGCCGGTATGTGGCCCCTCCACTTT. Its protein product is CASSAGMWPLHF.

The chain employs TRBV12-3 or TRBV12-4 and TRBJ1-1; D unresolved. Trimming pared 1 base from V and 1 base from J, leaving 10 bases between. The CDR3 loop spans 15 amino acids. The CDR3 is CASSLGGFRNTEAFF. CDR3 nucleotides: TGTGCCAGCAGTTTAGGAGGATTCCGGAACACTGAAGCTTTCTTT.

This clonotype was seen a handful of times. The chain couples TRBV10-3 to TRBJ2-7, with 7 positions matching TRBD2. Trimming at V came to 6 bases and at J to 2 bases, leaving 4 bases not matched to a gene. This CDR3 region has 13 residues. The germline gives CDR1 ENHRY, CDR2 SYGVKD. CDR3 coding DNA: TGTGCCATCAGAGAAAGCGGGGCCTACGAGCAGTACTTC. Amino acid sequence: CAIRESGAYEQYF.

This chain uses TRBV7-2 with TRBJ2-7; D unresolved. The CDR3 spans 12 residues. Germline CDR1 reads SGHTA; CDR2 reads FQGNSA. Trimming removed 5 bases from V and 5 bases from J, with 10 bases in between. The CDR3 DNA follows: TGTGCCAGCAGCCCGGCGTGGAACGAGCAGTACTTC. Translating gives CASSPAWNEQYF. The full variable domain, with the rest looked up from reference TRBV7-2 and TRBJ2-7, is GAGVSQSPSNKVTEKGKDVELRCDPISGHTALYWYRQSLGQGLEFLIYFQGNSAPDKSGLPSDRFSAERTGGSVSTLTIQRTQQEDSAVYLCASSPAWNEQYFGPGTRLTVT.

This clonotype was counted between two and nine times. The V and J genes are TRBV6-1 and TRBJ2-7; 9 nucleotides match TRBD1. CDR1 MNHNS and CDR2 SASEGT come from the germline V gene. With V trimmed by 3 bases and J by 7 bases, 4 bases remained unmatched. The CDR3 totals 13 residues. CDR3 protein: CASSEGQGWEQYF. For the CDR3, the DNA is TGTGCCAGCAGTGAGGGACAGGGATGGGAGCAGTACTTC.

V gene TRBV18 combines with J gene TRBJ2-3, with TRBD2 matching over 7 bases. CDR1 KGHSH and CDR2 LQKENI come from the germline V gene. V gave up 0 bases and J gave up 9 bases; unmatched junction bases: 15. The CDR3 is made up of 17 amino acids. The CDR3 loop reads CASSPPMIGGSRVTQYF. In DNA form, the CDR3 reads TGTGCCAGCTCACCACCGATGATCGGCGGGAGTCGGGTAACGCAGTATTTT.

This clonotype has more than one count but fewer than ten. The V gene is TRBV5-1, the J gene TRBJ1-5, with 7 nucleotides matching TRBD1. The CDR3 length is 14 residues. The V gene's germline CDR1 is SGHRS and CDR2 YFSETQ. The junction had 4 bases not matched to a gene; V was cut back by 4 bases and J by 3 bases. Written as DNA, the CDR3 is TGCGCCAGCAGCCGCGGGACAGCCAATCAGCCCCAGCATTTT. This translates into CASSRGTANQPQHF.

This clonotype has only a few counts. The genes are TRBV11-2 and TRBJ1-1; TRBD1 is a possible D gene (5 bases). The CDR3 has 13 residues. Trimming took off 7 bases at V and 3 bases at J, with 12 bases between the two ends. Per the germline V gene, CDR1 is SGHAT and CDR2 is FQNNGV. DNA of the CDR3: TGTGCCAGCACAGACAGAGTATACACTGAAGCTTTCTTT. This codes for CASTDRVYTEAFF. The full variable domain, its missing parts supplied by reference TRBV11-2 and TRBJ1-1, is EAGVAQSPRYKIIEKRQSVAFWCNPISGHATLYWYQQILGQGPKLLIQFQNNGVVDDSQLPKDRFSAERLKGVDSTLKIQPAKLEDSAVYLCASTDRVYTEAFFGQGTRLTVV.